The 26 T cell receptor beta chains in this list originate from one sample, sequenced in a study of cytomegalovirus exposure and HLA in healthy donors (dated by TCRdb to about 2017). The receptor library was made with the immunoSEQ multiplex PCR assay. For the multiplex PCR, a mixture combining 60 forward primers for TCR Vbeta segments and 13 reverse primers for TCR Jbeta segments was used. TCRdb took over this immuneACCESS table, retaining in-frame rearrangements with V and J assigned. Such tables are incomplete; in checked studies, under half of the missing clones stem from an unresolved V gene, and the remainder is unexplained. The sample table records under 200,000 clones; less than 80% of these occur just once. The biggest ten clones account for over 2.5% of the sample. The sequenced sample consisted of PBMCs. The receptors derive from a man between 40 and 49 years old in good health and CMV-seronegative.

The chain joins TRBV12-5 to TRBJ2-7; the D gene is possibly TRBD2 (6 bases). Germline V CDR1 and CDR2: LGHNT, FRNRAP. There are 14 residues in the CDR3. V was shortened by 6 bases and J by 5 bases, with 17 bases between the two germline ends. The CDR3, as DNA: TGTGCTAGTGGGCGGGGCCGGGCTTTGGACGAGCAGTACTTC. Translated, it gives CASGRGRALDEQYF.

The rearrangement links TRBV4-1 to TRBJ2-3; perhaps TRBD2 as D (6 bases). The CDR3 has 15 residues. CDR1 is MGHRA and CDR2 is YSYEKL in the germline V gene. V was cut by 1 base and J by 1 base, with 9 bases left in between. This chain's CDR3 is CASSQGLVGTDTQYF. CDR3 DNA: TGCGCCAGCAGCCAAGGACTAGTGGGCACAGATACGCAGTATTTT.

This clone turned up a few times. V gene TRBV6-5 combines with J gene TRBJ1-4; TRBD1 matches 8 bases. V was clipped by 5 bases and J by 7 bases; unmatched bases: 6. The length of the CDR3 is 14 residues. Germline V gene sequence: CDR1 MNHEY, CDR2 SVGAGI. DNA of the CDR3: TGTGCCAGCAGTGGGACAGGAAAAAGTGAAAAACTGTTTTTT. Translated: CASSGTGKSEKLFF.

The V call is TRBV18, the J call TRBJ1-1, with 7 bases lining up with TRBD1. Losses at the gene ends were 0 bases for V and 5 bases for J; bases not matched to a gene: 9. This CDR3 comprises 16 residues. Germline CDR1 is KGHSH and CDR2 is LQKENI. This chain's CDR3 is CASSPPTTTGLTEAFF. CDR3 in DNA: TGTGCCAGCTCACCACCCACTACGACAGGGTTGACTGAAGCTTTCTTT.

This clone occurred a few times. The chain combines TRBV6-5 with TRBJ2-7, with 10 bases matching TRBD2. Germline-derived CDR1 and CDR2 are MNHEY and SVGAGI. Unmatched junction bases numbered 5, after V lost 0 bases and J lost 6 bases. The CDR3 covers 15 residues. The CDR3: CASSYSYASGGEQYF. The CDR3 DNA sequence: TGTGCCAGCAGTTACTCGTACGCTAGCGGGGGCGAGCAGTACTTC.

This clone has only a few counts. This chain links TRBV7-9 with TRBJ2-2; no clear D. Germline V lookup: CDR1 SEHNR, CDR2 FQNEAQ (reference sequence). Trimming removed 3 bases from V and 7 bases from J, with 9 bases in between. This CDR3 has 13 residues. CDR3 residues: CASSFTSVGELFF. The DNA of the CDR3 is TGTGCCAGCAGCTTCACGTCGGTCGGGGAGCTGTTTTTT.

V is TRBV2 and J is TRBJ2-5; D uncertain. Gene TRBJ2-7 matches the end of the DNA better, so the J call may be wrong. Germline CDR1 SNHLY, CDR2 FYNNEI. The CDR3 has 12 amino acids. CDR3 nucleotides: TGTGCCAGCAGTGCGGCAGGCTACGAGCAGTACTTC. As protein: CASSAAGYEQYF.

The rearrangement uses TRBV2 and TRBJ2-1; 7 bases fit TRBD2. J was trimmed by 1 base and V by 2 bases; bases with no gene match: 2. The CDR3 totals 15 residues. CDR1 SNHLY and CDR2 FYNNEI come from the germline V gene. CDR3 sequence reads: CASSERRGSYNEQFF. Written as DNA, the CDR3 is TGTGCCAGCAGTGAACGGCGGGGGTCCTACAATGAGCAGTTCTTC. Full variable domain (missing parts from reference TRBV2 and TRBJ2-1): EPEVTQTPSHQVTQMGQEVILRCVPISNHLYFYWYRQILGQKVEFLVSFYNNEISEKSEIFDDQFSVERPDGSNFTLKIRSTKLEDSAMYFCASSERRGSYNEQFFGPGTRLTVL.

The V and J genes are TRBV30 and TRBJ2-7, with D perhaps TRBD2 (6 bases). Germline V lookup: CDR1 GTSNPN, CDR2 SVGIG (reference sequence). The CDR3 runs 17 residues. The V and J ends lost 2 bases and 6 bases respectively, with 26 bases between them. The CDR3 spells CAWSTPLGGLISGEQYF. CDR3 nucleotides: TGTGCCTGGAGTACCCCCCTTGGGGGACTCATCTCCGGCGAGCAGTACTTC. The entire variable domain, with the rest obtained from reference TRBV30 and TRBJ2-7, is as follows: SQTIHQWPATLVQPVGSPLSLECTVEGTSNPNLYWYRQAAGRGLQLLFYSVGIGQISSEVPQNLSASRPQDRQFILSSKKLLLSDSGFYLCAWSTPLGGLISGEQYFGPGTRLTVT.

This chain connects TRBV27 to TRBJ2-1, with D possibly matching TRBD2 (6 bases). Trimming removed 6 bases from V and 3 bases from J, with 18 bases in between. Per germline, CDR1 MNHEY and CDR2 SMNVEV (reference sequence). This CDR3 is 16 amino acids long. CDR3 protein: CASSLGGGTVYNEQFF. CDR3 DNA sequence: TGTGCCAGCAGCCTAGGTGGAGGGACGGTCTACAATGAGCAGTTCTTC.

This chain uses TRBV6-1 with TRBJ1-1; tentatively, D is TRBD1 (5 bases). Germline V CDR1 and CDR2: MNHNS, SASEGT. Trimming cost V 2 bases and J 5 bases, with 15 bases left between them. The CDR3 consists of 15 residues. The CDR3 coding sequence is TGTGCCAGCAGTGAACGGTTCAGGGCGAGGACTGAAGCTTTCTTT. Its protein product is CASSERFRARTEAFF.

This clone was seen only once. The rearrangement links TRBV9 to TRBJ2-4, with D uncertain. From germline, CDR1 is SGDLS and CDR2 YYNGEE. Trimming cost V 0 bases and J 5 bases, with 6 bases left between them. The CDR3 has 13 amino acids. CDR3 sequence: CASSVGSENIQYF. CDR3 coding DNA: TGTGCCAGCAGCGTAGGGAGCGAAAACATTCAGTACTTC.

This clone was seen only a few times. The chain is built from TRBV6-6 and TRBJ1-3; D is unclear. The CDR3 is 15 amino acids. The V gene lost 7 bases and the J gene lost 2 bases, with 15 bases spanning the gap. Germline CDR1 MNHNY, CDR2 SVGAGI (reference sequence). The CDR3 loop is CASTEVRSAGNTIYF. The CDR3 DNA follows: TGTGCCAGCACCGAGGTGCGGTCTGCTGGAAACACCATATATTTT.

The chain recombines TRBV6-5 with TRBJ2-2, with a weak D call TRBD1 (6 bases). V lost 6 bases to trimming and J lost 7 bases, with 12 bases between them. The CDR3 has 13 residues. Germline CDR1 reads MNHEY; CDR2 reads SVGAGI. DNA of the CDR3: TGTGCCAGCAGGCCGGACAGTGTCGGGGAGCTGTTTTTT. Translating it yields CASRPDSVGELFF.

The CDR3 DNA reads as TGTGCCACCAGCCCGGGACTAGGGAACACCGGGGAGCTGTTTTTT. Amino acid sequence: CATSPGLGNTGELFF. This chain joins TRBV15 and TRBJ2-2, with TRBD2 matching 8 bases. CDR1 LNHNV and CDR2 YYDKDF come from the germline V gene (reference sequence). V gave up 5 bases and J gave up 1 base; unmatched junction bases: 3. The CDR3 extends over 15 amino acids. Filled out from reference TRBV15 and TRBJ2-2, the complete variable domain reads DAMVIQNPRYQVTQFGKPVTLSCSQTLNHNVMYWYQQKSSQAPKLLFHYYDKDFNNEADTPDNFQSRRPNTSFCFLDIRSPGLGDTAMYLCATSPGLGNTGELFFGEGSRLTVL.

V is TRBV6-5 and J is TRBJ2-7; 9 nucleotides agree with TRBD1. Trimming cost V 6 bases and J 2 bases; bases outside gene matches: 5. The length of the CDR3 is 14 residues. CDR1 MNHEY and CDR2 SVGAGI come from the germline V gene. The CDR3 protein is CASRRQGETYEQYF. The CDR3 DNA sequence: TGTGCCAGCAGAAGACAGGGGGAGACCTACGAGCAGTACTTC.

This chain links TRBV6-5 with TRBJ1-6; 8 nucleotides align to TRBD1. Losses at the gene ends were 1 base for V and 8 bases for J; bases not matched to a gene: 4. Germline lookup yields CDR1 MNHEY and CDR2 SVGAGI. The CDR3 loop spans 15 amino acids. The CDR3 nucleotides are TGTGCCAGCAGTTACTTCCTGACAGGGGATTCACCCCTCCACTTT. Protein sequence: CASSYFLTGDSPLHF.

In its sample, this clone was seen a few times. This sample also contains other DNA sequences that code for the same CDR3. The chain couples TRBV27 to TRBJ1-1, with D possibly TRBD1 on 6 matching bases. The CDR3 contains 13 residues. CDR1 is MNHEY and CDR2 is SMNVEV in the germline V gene (reference sequence). V was trimmed by 2 bases and J by 3 bases, leaving 7 bases between them. The DNA for the CDR3 is TGTGCCAGCAGTTTAGAGGGGGACACTGAAGCTTTCTTT. Translated, it gives CASSLEGDTEAFF.

DNA of the CDR3: TGTGCCAGCAGTTCCACTAAGCGGGGGGACTCCAATACGCAGTATTTT. Its translation is CASSSTKRGDSNTQYF. The J gene is TRBJ2-3, the V gene TRBV6-6, with TRBD2 matching over 9 bases. The CDR3 is 16 residues long. The ends lost 4 bases at V and 7 bases at J; junction bases unmatched: 12. Germline lookup yields CDR1 MNHNY and CDR2 SVGAGI (reference sequence).

The chain couples TRBV19 to TRBJ2-1; possible D gene TRBD1, 7 bases. This CDR3 contains 15 residues. Germline assignment: CDR1 LNHDA and CDR2 SQIVND (reference sequence). The V end lost 4 bases, the J end lost 3 bases, and 13 bases lay between the germline ends. Here the CDR3 reads CASSTNRGGYNEQFF. Here the CDR3 DNA reads TGTGCCAGTAGTACAAACAGGGGAGGCTACAATGAGCAGTTCTTC.

The chain is built from TRBV7-8 and TRBJ1-4; D gene unclear. The CDR3 spans 15 residues. The germline V gene has CDR1 SGHVS and CDR2 FQNEAQ. Deletions cut 0 bases from V and 2 bases from J, with 7 bases between. The CDR3 region has the DNA TGTGCCAGCAGCTTAGCCAGGTTCACTAATGAAAAACTGTTTTTT. It is translated as CASSLARFTNEKLFF.

The gene calls are TRBV5-1 and TRBJ2-6; 9 nucleotides line up with TRBD1. The CDR3 sequence is 18 residues long. From germline, CDR1 is SGHRS and CDR2 YFSETQ. J lost 1 base, V lost 0 bases, and 5 bases had no gene match. The CDR3, as DNA: TGCGCCAGCAGCTTGGGACAGGGGGAAGGTTCTGGGGCCAACGTCCTGACTTTC. As protein: CASSLGQGEGSGANVLTF.

V and J are TRBV4-2 and TRBJ2-5, with 8 bases aligning to TRBD1. Looked up from germline, CDR1 is LGHNA and CDR2 is YNFKEQ. V was clipped by 3 bases and J by 3 bases; unmatched bases: 6. The CDR3 extends over 15 amino acids. The CDR3 region is CASSQVTGDEETQYF. For the CDR3, the DNA is TGTGCCAGCAGCCAGGTGACAGGGGATGAAGAGACCCAGTACTTC.

The CDR3 DNA reads TGTGCCATCAGTGAGACAGGGGGCAATGAGCAGTTCTTC. It specifies CAISETGGNEQFF. The chain recombines TRBV10-3 with TRBJ2-1; 8 bases align to TRBD1. CDR3 size: 13 residues. V lost 2 bases, J lost 6 bases, and 0 bases stayed unmatched. Germline CDR1 ENHRY, CDR2 SYGVKD.

The chain carries TRBV4-3 and TRBJ2-7, with TRBD2 matching over 8 bases. This CDR3 is 15 amino acids long. The trim removed 2 bases at V and 3 bases at J, leaving 6 bases unmatched. In germline, CDR1 is LGHNA, CDR2 YSLEER. This CDR3 is CASSQRGGSHYEQYF. The CDR3, as DNA: TGCGCCAGCAGCCAACGGGGGGGCTCCCACTACGAGCAGTACTTC.

The chain couples TRBV19 to TRBJ2-6, with 7 bases matching TRBD1. The junction had 9 bases not matched to a gene; V was cut back by 3 bases and J by 4 bases. CDR3 length: 17 residues. From germline, CDR1 is LNHDA and CDR2 SQIVND (reference sequence). This chain's CDR3 is CASSMVRGSSGANVLTF. The CDR3 DNA follows: TGTGCCAGTAGTATGGTCAGGGGGTCCTCCGGGGCCAACGTCCTGACTTTC.